The sequence of this T cell receptor (beta chain) was determined in a study of CD4 T cells in relation to SARS-CoV-2 and coronaviruses. Whole-study context: ViraFEST: approximately 10-day antigen culture of PBMCs, then TCR beta CDR3 sequencing.

Sequenced by immunoSEQ multiplex PCR; TCRdb stores in-frame clones only, minus some. Here the sample spans just over 15,000 clones, roughly four fifths being singletons. CD4+ T cells from unexposed donors were obtained before the COVID-19 pandemic (2011-2018). After about 10 days of culture, CD4+ T cells were isolated. Unexposed-donor CD4+ T cells were probed with SARS-CoV-2 S/N and four cold-coronavirus spikes, cells permitting. Each well had 2.1 million or so PBMCs in around 5.3% human AB serum with IL-2. Concerning this clone itself: The target antigen is unknown.

Whole-study results and caveats: Pre-pandemic and post-infection samples never came from the same donor.

CDR1 is SGHNT, CDR2 YENEEA, per germline. This CDR3 is 13 amino acids long. Deletions cut 1 base from V and 11 bases from J, with 12 bases between. Sequencing used CD4+ T cells from PBMCs, cultured in vitro. The chain is built from TRBV11-3 and TRBJ2-4; D unresolved. This clonotype was obtained from a human donor in good health. As DNA, the CDR3 is TGTGCCAGCAGCTTAGTTCGAGACTCCCTTCAGTACTTC. This translates into CASSLVRDSLQYF.